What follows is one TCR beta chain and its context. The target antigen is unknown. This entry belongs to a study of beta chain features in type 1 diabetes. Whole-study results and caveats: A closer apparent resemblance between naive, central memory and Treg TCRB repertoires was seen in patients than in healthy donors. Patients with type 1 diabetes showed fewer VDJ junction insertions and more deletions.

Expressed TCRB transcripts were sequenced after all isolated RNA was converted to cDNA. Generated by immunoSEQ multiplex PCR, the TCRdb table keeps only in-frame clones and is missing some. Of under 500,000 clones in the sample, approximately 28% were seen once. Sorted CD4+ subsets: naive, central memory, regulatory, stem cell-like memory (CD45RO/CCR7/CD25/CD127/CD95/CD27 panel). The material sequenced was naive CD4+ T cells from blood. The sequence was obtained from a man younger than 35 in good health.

The CDR3, as DNA: TGTGCCAGCAGCTTAGAGGCAGGGAGGGCCTACGAGCAGTACTTC. As protein: CASSLEAGRAYEQYF. The rearrangement joins TRBV7-2 to TRBJ2-7; 7 positions match TRBD2. The germline gives CDR1 SGHTA, CDR2 FQGNSA. The CDR3 loop spans 15 amino acids. J was trimmed by 2 bases and V by 1 base; bases with no gene match: 5.